This record looks at one TCR beta chain sequence and its context. Germline V gene sequence: CDR1 WSHSY, CDR2 SAAADI. The CDR3 length is 14 residues. Trimming left V 3 bases short and J 3 bases short, with 11 bases between. These data are taken from a study of blood T cell repertoires in COVID-19. Repertoires were generated with immunoSEQ multiplex PCR, while TCRdb's copy carries only in-frame clones and drops some. The repertoire consists of approximately 100,000 clones, with roughly 69% occurring once and the leading ten covering roughly 6.2%. V is TRBV10-2 and J is TRBJ1-1, with D possibly being TRBD1 (6 bases). The receptor comes from a man older than 75 with acute or convalescent COVID-19. The sample taken for sequencing was peripheral blood. For the CDR3, the DNA is TGCGCCAGCAGTGAAGGGGGTGAGGACACTGAAGCTTTCTTT. It specifies CASSEGGEDTEAFF.